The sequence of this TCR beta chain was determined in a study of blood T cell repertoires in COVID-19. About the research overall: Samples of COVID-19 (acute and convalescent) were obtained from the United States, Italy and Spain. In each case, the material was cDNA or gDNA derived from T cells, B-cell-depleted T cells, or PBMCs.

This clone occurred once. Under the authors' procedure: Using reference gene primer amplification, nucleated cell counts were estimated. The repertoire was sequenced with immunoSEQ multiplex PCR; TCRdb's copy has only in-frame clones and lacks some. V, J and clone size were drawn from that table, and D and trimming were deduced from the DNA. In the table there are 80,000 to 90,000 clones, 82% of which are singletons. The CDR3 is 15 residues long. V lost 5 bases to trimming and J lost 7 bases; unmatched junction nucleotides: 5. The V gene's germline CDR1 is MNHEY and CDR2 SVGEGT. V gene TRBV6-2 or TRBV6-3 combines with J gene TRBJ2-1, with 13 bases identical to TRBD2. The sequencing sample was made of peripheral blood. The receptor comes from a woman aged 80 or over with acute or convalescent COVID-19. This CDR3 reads CASSPRTSGSNEQFF. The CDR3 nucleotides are TGTGCCAGCAGTCCGCGGACTAGCGGGAGTAATGAGCAGTTCTTC.